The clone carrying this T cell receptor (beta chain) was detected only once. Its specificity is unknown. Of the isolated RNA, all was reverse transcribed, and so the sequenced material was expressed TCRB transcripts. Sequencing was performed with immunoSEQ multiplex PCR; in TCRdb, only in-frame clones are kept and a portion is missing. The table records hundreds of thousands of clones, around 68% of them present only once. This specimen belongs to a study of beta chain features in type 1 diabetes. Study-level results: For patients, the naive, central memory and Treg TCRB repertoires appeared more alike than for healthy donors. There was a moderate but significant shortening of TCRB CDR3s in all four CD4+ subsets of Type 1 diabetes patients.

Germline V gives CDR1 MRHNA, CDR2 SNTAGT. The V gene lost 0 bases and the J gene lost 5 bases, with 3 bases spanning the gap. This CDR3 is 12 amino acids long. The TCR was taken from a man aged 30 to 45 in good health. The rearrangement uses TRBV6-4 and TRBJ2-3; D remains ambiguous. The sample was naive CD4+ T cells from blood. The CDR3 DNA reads TGTGCCAGCAGTGACTCGAGAGATACGCAGTATTTT. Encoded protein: CASSDSRDTQYF.